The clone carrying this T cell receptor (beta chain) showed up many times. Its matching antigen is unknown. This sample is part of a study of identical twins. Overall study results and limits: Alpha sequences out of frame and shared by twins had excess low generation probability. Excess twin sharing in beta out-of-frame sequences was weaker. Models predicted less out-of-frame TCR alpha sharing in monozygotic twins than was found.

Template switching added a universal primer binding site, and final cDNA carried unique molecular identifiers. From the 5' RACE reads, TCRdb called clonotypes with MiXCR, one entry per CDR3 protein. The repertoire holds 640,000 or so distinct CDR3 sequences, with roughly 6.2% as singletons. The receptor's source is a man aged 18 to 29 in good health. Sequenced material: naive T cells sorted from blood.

The CDR3 region has the DNA TGCGCCAGCAGCTTGGCTCAACTAGCGGGAAGCACAGATACGCAGTATTTT. Translating it yields CASSLAQLAGSTDTQYF. This chain uses TRBV5-1 with TRBJ2-3; TRBD2 agrees at 10 bases. Trimming took 0 bases from V and 0 from J; bases not matched to a gene: 4. The CDR3 has 17 amino acids. Germline-derived CDR1 and CDR2 are SGHRS and YFSETQ.